Listed here are 15 T cell receptor beta chains from one sample, sequenced in a study of T cell repertoires in cytomegalovirus infection. For these receptors, no antigen is known. TCRdb used MiXCR to reprocess the reads, holding one entry per CDR3 protein. This sample has approximately 310,000 distinct CDR3 sequences, with 20% to 25% found just once. The specimen was cultured PBMCs, collected from culture after CMV antigen stimulation. The source of these receptors is a human donor in good health (CMV status not recorded). Some clones in this sample may be carry-over from other donors' samples.

The chain recombines TRBV6-6 with TRBJ2-2, with D possibly matching TRBD2 (7 bases). Between the trimmed V and J ends, which lost 6 bases and 6 bases, there was a span of 17 bases. Germline V lookup: CDR1 MNHNY, CDR2 SVGAGI (reference sequence). The CDR3 has 15 residues. Written as DNA, the CDR3 is TGTGCCAGCAGCCCGGGGGGCGGGAGTTCCGGGGAGCTGTTTTTT. Protein product: CASSPGGGSSGELFF.

This clonotype was counted only a few times. The rearrangement joins TRBV19 to TRBJ1-1; D is uncertain. Trimming removed 2 bases at V and 1 base at J, with 8 bases between. Germline CDR1 reads LNHDA; CDR2 reads SQIVND (reference sequence). The CDR3 runs to 14 residues. CDR3: CASSISPPNTEAFF. In nucleotides, the CDR3 is TGTGCCAGTAGTATAAGCCCTCCGAACACTGAAGCTTTCTTT.

This clonotype appeared many times. V usage is TRBV7-2 and J usage is TRBJ2-3; TRBD2 matches at 8 bases. The CDR3 runs to 16 residues. Germline CDR1 and CDR2: SGHTA and FQGNSA. With 1 base clipped from V and 0 bases from J, the junction kept 3 bases outside the gene matches. Written as DNA, the CDR3 is TGTGCCAGCAGCTTAGTCGGCGGGAGGAGCACAGATACGCAGTATTTT. This codes for CASSLVGGRSTDTQYF. Filled out from reference TRBV7-2 and TRBJ2-3, the complete variable domain reads GAGVSQSPSNKVTEKGKDVELRCDPISGHTALYWYRQSLGQGLEFLIYFQGNSAPDKSGLPSDRFSAERTGGSVSTLTIQRTQQEDSAVYLCASSLVGGRSTDTQYFGPGTRLTVL.

There are many counts of this clonotype. J is TRBJ2-1 and V is TRBV7-2, with D perhaps matching TRBD2 (5 bases). Germline V gene lookup returns CDR1 SGHTA and CDR2 FQGNSA. This CDR3 comprises 16 residues. V dropped 6 bases and J dropped 2 bases, with 17 bases sitting between them. CDR3 protein: CASSREGTRTYNEQFF. CDR3 DNA: TGTGCCAGCAGTCGAGAGGGCACCCGTACCTACAATGAGCAGTTCTTC. The full variable domain, completed using reference TRBV7-2 and TRBJ2-1, is GAGVSQSPSNKVTEKGKDVELRCDPISGHTALYWYRQSLGQGLEFLIYFQGNSAPDKSGLPSDRFSAERTGGSVSTLTIQRTQQEDSAVYLCASSREGTRTYNEQFFGPGTRLTVL.

This clonotype occurred once. This rearrangement joins TRBV7-6 to TRBJ2-2; D is unclear. Looked up from germline, CDR1 is SGHVS and CDR2 is FNYEAQ. V shed 1 base and J shed 2 bases, with 8 bases lying between them. This CDR3 region has 15 residues. The CDR3 bases are TGTGCCAGCAGCTTAGAGGTCTTTAACACCGGGGAGCTGTTTTTT. Protein sequence: CASSLEVFNTGELFF.

V gene TRBV19 combines with J gene TRBJ1-2; D is uncertain. The CDR3 loop spans 15 amino acids. The germline CDR1 and CDR2 sequences are LNHDA and SQIVND (reference sequence). Trimming removed 1 base at V and 3 bases at J, with 12 bases between. The CDR3 bases are TGTGCCAGTAGTATAGTCTCTGGGAGAGACTATGGCTACACCTTC. Residues: CASSIVSGRDYGYTF.

This chain connects TRBV7-9 to TRBJ1-1; TRBD1 might be the D (5 bases). The CDR3 contains 14 residues. CDR1 and CDR2 from the germline V gene are SEHNR and FQNEAQ (reference sequence). Trimming shortened V by 5 bases and J by 7 bases, and 17 bases separated the two germline ends. The CDR3 here is CASSKGDPGYEAFF. In DNA, the CDR3 is TGTGCCAGCAGCAAAGGGGACCCCGGATATGAAGCTTTCTTT.

For this clonotype: Possible read error: a much larger clone is one base away. The CDR3 nucleotides are TGTGCCAGCAGCTTACAATCTTGGGACAACTACGAGCCGTACTTC. Protein: CASSLQSWDNYEPYF. The gene calls are TRBV7-8 and TRBJ2-7, with TRBD1 as a possible D gene (6 bases). CDR1 is SGHVS, CDR2 FQNEAQ, per germline. CDR3 size: 15 residues.

J is TRBJ1-1 and V is TRBV6-1; D gene ambiguous. Per the germline V gene, CDR1 is MNHNS and CDR2 is SASEGT. V lost 2 bases to trimming and J lost 8 bases, with 15 bases between them. The CDR3 loop spans 14 amino acids. The CDR3 region is CASSELAEGKEAFF. As DNA, the CDR3 is TGTGCCAGCAGTGAATTGGCGGAAGGGAAAGAAGCTTTCTTT.

The count of this clonotype is one. The chain couples TRBV10-3 to TRBJ2-5; D is unclear. V lost 5 bases and J lost 0, with 7 bases in between. The CDR3 is 13 residues long. CDR1 and CDR2 from the germline V gene are ENHRY and SYGVKD. The CDR3 DNA sequence: TGTGCCATCAGTCCAGAAAACCAAGAGACCCAGTACTTC. Amino acids: CAISPENQETQYF.

This clonotype was counted only a few times. The rearrangement links TRBV27 to TRBJ2-1; tentative D call: TRBD1 (5 bases). The germline gives CDR1 MNHEY, CDR2 SMNVEV (reference sequence). V dropped 5 bases and J dropped 6 bases, with 23 bases sitting between them. This CDR3 has 17 residues. CDR3 DNA sequence: TGTGCCAGCAGTCCCTGGCCCCGACAGCCCGTCCGCAATGAGCAGTTCTTC. It translates to CASSPWPRQPVRNEQFF.

This clonotype was detected only a few times. V usage is TRBV5-1 and J usage is TRBJ1-2; D gene unclear. Germline loops: CDR1 SGHRS, CDR2 YFSETQ. The CDR3 length is 14 residues. V lost 1 base, J lost 2 bases, and 9 bases lay in between. DNA of the CDR3: TGCGCCAGCAGCTTGATTCCAGAGAACTATGGCTACACCTTC. Translated: CASSLIPENYGYTF.

J is TRBJ2-5 and V is TRBV11-2, with D unresolved. Germline V lookup: CDR1 SGHAT, CDR2 FQNNGV. The CDR3 consists of 13 residues. V dropped 0 bases and J dropped 7 bases, with 9 bases sitting between them. CDR3 DNA: TGTGCCAGCAGCTTAGATCAGCATGGGACCCAGTACTTC. Its protein is CASSLDQHGTQYF.

This clonotype was seen at least ten times. The V call is TRBV7-2, the J call TRBJ1-5; D is unclear. In germline, CDR1 is SGHTA, CDR2 FQGNSA. Deletions cut 0 bases from V and 4 bases from J, with 10 bases between. This CDR3 comprises 15 residues. CDR3 loop: CASSLARGNNQPQHF. In DNA, the CDR3 is TGTGCCAGCAGCTTAGCCCGAGGAAATAATCAGCCCCAGCATTTT. The full variable domain, rest sourced from reference TRBV7-2 and TRBJ1-5, is GAGVSQSPSNKVTEKGKDVELRCDPISGHTALYWYRQSLGQGLEFLIYFQGNSAPDKSGLPSDRFSAERTGGSVSTLTIQRTQQEDSAVYLCASSLARGNNQPQHFGDGTRLSIL.

The V call is TRBV24-1, the J call TRBJ2-1; perhaps TRBD2 as D (5 bases). The CDR3 runs 11 residues. Germline V gene lookup returns CDR1 KGHDR and CDR2 SFDVKD. Trimming took off 9 bases at V and 9 bases at J, with 11 bases between the two ends. The CDR3 is CATGEGGEQFF. The CDR3 region has the DNA TGTGCCACCGGCGAGGGCGGTGAGCAGTTCTTC.